Following are 28 T cell receptor beta chains from one sample sequenced in a study of CXCR3-negative and CXCR3-positive naive CD8 T cells. Study-wide results and limits: Hydrophobicity was higher for TRB CDR3s found in CXCR3-positive naive cells than in CXCR3-negative naive cells.

No antigens are known for them. The authors prepared UMI-labeled TRB cDNA libraries by 5' RACE. Using the 5' RACE reads, TCRdb records one entry per CDR3 protein without DNA. The sample holds under 85,000 distinct CDR3 sequences. The sample taken for sequencing was naive CXCR3+ CD8+ T cells from blood. Regarding subset: CD45RO-CCR7+CD27+CD95- naive CD8+ T cells expressing CXCR3 (TNR3+). Source of these receptors: a human donor in good health. Some clones in this sample may be carry-over from other donors' samples.

J is TRBJ1-5 and V is TRBV30; the TRBD1 assignment by TCRdb is unverifiable without DNA. The CDR3 contains 16 residues. Per germline, CDR1 GTSNPN and CDR2 SVGIG (reference sequence). The CDR3 sequence: CAWSAGQGESNQPQHF.

The CDR3 region is CASSQGSSGGTHNEKFF. The chain uses TRBV4-3 and TRBJ2-1; TCRdb gives TRBD2 as the D gene, but with no DNA this cannot be confirmed. CDR3 length equals 17 residues. Germline lookup yields CDR1 LGHNA and CDR2 YSLEER.

The rearrangement joins TRBV4-1 to TRBJ1-3. The CDR3 contains 13 residues. Per the germline V gene, CDR1 is MGHRA and CDR2 is YSYEKL. This chain's CDR3 is CASSQMGGDTIYF.

The chain employs TRBV11-2 and TRBJ2-1; checking the TCRdb D call of TRBD2 is not possible without DNA. The CDR3 totals 19 residues. Germline lookup yields CDR1 SGHAT and CDR2 FQNNGV. CDR3 amino acids: CASSLEGTSASTPGNEQFF.

This chain joins TRBV7-9 and TRBJ2-7; TCRdb names TRBD1, which stays unverified in the absence of DNA. Germline lookup yields CDR1 SEHNR and CDR2 FQNEAQ (reference sequence). This CDR3 has 16 residues. The CDR3 region is CASSLSIGQGKYEQYF.

The CDR3 reads CASSYTGGSYNEQFF. The chain joins TRBV19 to TRBJ2-1; TCRdb designates TRBD1, a call that cannot be tested without DNA. The CDR3 is 15 amino acids. Germline V lookup: CDR1 LNHDA, CDR2 SQIVND (reference sequence).

The V and J genes are TRBV28 and TRBJ2-3. The CDR3 consists of 14 residues. Germline CDR1 and CDR2: MDHEN and SYDVKM. CDR3: CASSFVPSTDTQYF.

The chain employs TRBV7-6 and TRBJ2-2. CDR1 SGHVS and CDR2 FNYEAQ come from the germline V gene. The CDR3 loop spans 12 amino acids. The CDR3 loop reads CASSPQPGELFF.

Here the CDR3 reads CASRDFRDGGTGELFF. The chain is built from TRBV9 and TRBJ2-2; TCRdb outputs TRBD1, but without DNA this stays unchecked. This CDR3 has 16 amino acids. Germline CDR1 reads SGDLS; CDR2 reads YYNGEE.

This sequence joins TRBV7-9 and TRBJ1-5; without DNA, the TCRdb call of TRBD1 cannot be checked. CDR3 length equals 15 residues. Per germline, CDR1 SEHNR and CDR2 FQNEAQ (reference sequence). Here the CDR3 reads CASSQDGTVHQPQHF.

The chain has TRBV7-3 and TRBJ2-1; TCRdb lists TRBD2, though no DNA is available to test this call. The CDR3 is 14 residues long. Germline lookup yields CDR1 SGHTA and CDR2 FQGTGA. CDR3 region: CASSSSGGADEQFF. Full variable domain (outside the CDR3, taken from reference TRBV7-3 and TRBJ2-1): GAGVSQTPSNKVTEKGKYVELRCDPISGHTALYWYRQSLGQGPEFLIYFQGTGAADDSGLPNDRFFAVRPEGSVSTLKIQRTERGDSAVYLCASSSSGGADEQFFGPGTRLTVL.

This chain uses TRBV4-1 with TRBJ1-1. The CDR3 is 16 amino acids. Germline CDR1 reads MGHRA; CDR2 reads YSYEKL. CDR3 region: CASSQIATTEKTEAFF.

The chain is built from TRBV28 and TRBJ2-1; TCRdb names TRBD1, which stays unverified in the absence of DNA. The length of the CDR3 is 14 residues. The germline V gene encodes CDR1 MDHEN and CDR2 SYDVKM. The chain's CDR3 is CASSFQGPYNEQFF.

The chain employs TRBV25-1 and TRBJ2-7; with no DNA, the TCRdb D assignment of TRBD1 cannot be verified. Germline V lookup: CDR1 MGHDK, CDR2 SYGVNS. The length of the CDR3 is 14 residues. CDR3 sequence: CASSEPGGVNEQYF.

The chain recombines TRBV29-1 with TRBJ1-2. This CDR3 is 11 amino acids long. Germline CDR1 and CDR2: SQVTM and ANQGSEA. The CDR3 loop reads CSVGSAYGYTF.

The gene calls are TRBV9 and TRBJ2-2. CDR1 is SGDLS, CDR2 YYNGEE, per germline. The CDR3 is 16 residues long. The CDR3 spells CASSVVHGTNTGELFF.

The rearrangement joins TRBV7-9 to TRBJ1-2; TCRdb's D call, TRBD1, is unchecked because there is no DNA. The V gene's germline CDR1 is SEHNR and CDR2 FQNEAQ (reference sequence). CDR3 length: 15 amino acids. CDR3 loop: CASSPGQGANYGYTF.

The chain links TRBV29-1 to TRBJ1-1. The CDR3 is 12 amino acids. Germline CDR1 is SQVTM and CDR2 is ANQGSEA. CDR3 in amino acids: CSVEGWSTEAFF.

The J gene is TRBJ2-1, the V gene TRBV5-4; absent DNA, TCRdb's TRBD2 call cannot be checked. The CDR3 length is 13 residues. The germline V gene has CDR1 SGHNT and CDR2 YYREEE (reference sequence). This CDR3 reads CASSFRGGSEQFF.

J is TRBJ1-2 and V is TRBV4-1. CDR1 MGHRA and CDR2 YSYEKL come from the germline V gene. The CDR3 totals 16 residues. This chain's CDR3 is CASSQEGGPFGYGYTF.

The chain links TRBV9 to TRBJ2-1; as DNA is missing, the TRBD2 call by TCRdb cannot be tested. CDR3 size: 15 residues. Germline loops: CDR1 SGDLS, CDR2 YYNGEE. CDR3 sequence reads: CASSVLAGGYNEQFF.

J is TRBJ1-1 and V is TRBV7-9. This CDR3 has 14 amino acids. The germline CDR1 and CDR2 sequences are SEHNR and FQNEAQ (reference sequence). This CDR3 is CASSTTGRAAEAFF.

This chain links TRBV20-1 with TRBJ2-3; with no DNA, the TCRdb D assignment of TRBD1 cannot be verified. Per germline, CDR1 DFQATT and CDR2 SNEGSKA (reference sequence). There are 15 residues in the CDR3. CDR3 sequence: CSARDHPGFTDTQYF.

This chain links TRBV29-1 with TRBJ1-1. The CDR3 has 12 residues. Germline-derived CDR1 and CDR2 are SQVTM and ANQGSEA. The CDR3 spells CSVEGYLTEAFF.

The V and J genes are TRBV28 and TRBJ1-5; TCRdb's D gene call, TRBD1, goes unchecked for lack of DNA. Germline CDR1 is MDHEN and CDR2 is SYDVKM. The length of the CDR3 is 16 residues. CDR3 sequence: CASTRGGTPSNQPQHF.

V and J are TRBV7-6 and TRBJ2-1; TCRdb returns TRBD1, unconfirmable since there is no DNA. Germline V gene lookup returns CDR1 SGHVS and CDR2 FNYEAQ. CDR3 size: 17 residues. The CDR3 region is CASSLAVGTGLHNEQFF.

The chain joins TRBV20-1 to TRBJ2-5; the TCRdb call, TRBD1, lacks DNA for checking. There are 12 residues in the CDR3. The germline V gene has CDR1 DFQATT and CDR2 SNEGSKA (reference sequence). The CDR3 reads CSDGAYQETQYF.

J is TRBJ2-6 and V is TRBV4-3. Germline CDR1 LGHNA, CDR2 YSLEER. The CDR3 is made up of 15 amino acids. The CDR3 reads CASSPQGTGANVLTF.